Shown below are 17 T cell receptor beta chains from a single sample sequenced in a study of T cells expressing NK-cell markers. TCRdb re-called the 5' RACE reads and gives one entry per CDR3 protein, without DNA. Its table lists more than 400,000 distinct CDR3 sequences. What was sequenced was blood T cells: a sorted CD56 or NKG2C T cell subset, CD4+ or CD8+ T cells, or bulk PBMC T cells (not recorded which). Every receptor here comes from a woman aged 18-69 years in good health.

The genes are TRBV6-1 and TRBJ2-5. CDR1 and CDR2 from the germline V gene are MNHNS and SASEGT. CDR3 size: 14 residues. CDR3 loop: CASSRSTPQETQYF.

The chain's CDR3 is CASSFDRLAGVLTGELFF. This rearrangement joins TRBV5-1 to TRBJ2-2; without DNA, the TCRdb call of TRBD2 cannot be checked. Germline V gene lookup returns CDR1 SGHRS and CDR2 YFSETQ. The CDR3 contains 18 residues.

The gene calls are TRBV12-3 or TRBV12-4 and TRBJ2-5; TCRdb's D call of TRBD1 is untestable without DNA. CDR3 length: 15 amino acids. The CDR3 is CASSNQDRVGETQYF.

The V call is TRBV29-1, the J call TRBJ2-7; TCRdb gives TRBD1 as the D gene, but with no DNA this cannot be confirmed. This CDR3 region has 12 residues. CDR1 and CDR2 from the germline V gene are SQVTM and ANQGSEA. CDR3 region: CSVEAGGYEQYF.

The genes are TRBV18 and TRBJ1-4; lacking DNA, the TRBD1 call made by TCRdb goes unchecked. Germline values: CDR1 KGHSH, CDR2 LQKENI. The CDR3 covers 15 residues. CDR3 region: CASSGRQATNEKLFF.

This sequence joins TRBV10-2 and TRBJ1-5. CDR3 size: 14 residues. The germline V gene has CDR1 WSHSY and CDR2 SAAADI. This CDR3 is CASSDLYSNQPQHF.

This chain uses TRBV5-1 with TRBJ2-3; no DNA is available, so the TRBD2 call from TCRdb remains unchecked. Germline-derived CDR1 and CDR2 are SGHRS and YFSETQ. The CDR3 extends over 17 amino acids. The CDR3: CASSSRSGIKTTDTQYF.

The chain recombines TRBV5-5 with TRBJ2-3; TCRdb's D gene call, TRBD2, goes unchecked for lack of DNA. This CDR3 is 15 amino acids long. Germline assignment: CDR1 SGHKS and CDR2 YYEKEE (reference sequence). The CDR3 here is CATVAGAVRADTQYF.

The chain combines TRBV6-5 with TRBJ1-1. Germline V lookup: CDR1 MNHEY, CDR2 SVGAGI. The CDR3 has 13 residues. CDR3 loop: CASSYGAGTEAFF.

This chain connects TRBV12-3 or TRBV12-4 to TRBJ1-5. The CDR3 runs 16 residues. The CDR3 sequence: CASSLLSNLGNQPQHF.

The chain recombines TRBV7-2 with TRBJ2-2; there is no DNA to check the TCRdb D call of TRBD2. The CDR3 runs to 17 residues. Per the germline V gene, CDR1 is SGHTA and CDR2 is FQGNSA. The CDR3 sequence is CASSSRGESRITGELFF.

The J gene is TRBJ1-6, the V gene TRBV12-3 or TRBV12-4; TCRdb designates TRBD1, a call that cannot be tested without DNA. There are 13 residues in the CDR3. CDR3 residues: CASSRTGNSPLHF.

The chain uses TRBV6-1 and TRBJ1-1; the TRBD1 assignment by TCRdb is unverifiable without DNA. Germline V gives CDR1 MNHNS, CDR2 SASEGT. CDR3 size: 14 residues. Here the CDR3 reads CASRPQGKATEAFF.

This rearrangement joins TRBV7-9 to TRBJ1-5; TCRdb returns TRBD1, unconfirmable since there is no DNA. This CDR3 is built from 15 residues. CDR1 is SEHNR and CDR2 is FQNEAQ in the germline V gene (reference sequence). This CDR3 is CASSLEGTNNQPQHF.

This sequence joins TRBV12-3 or TRBV12-4 and TRBJ2-7; TCRdb picks TRBD2, but there is no DNA to check that call. There are 16 residues in the CDR3. CDR3 region: CASSSYSGRVYDEQYF.

This chain joins TRBV7-2 and TRBJ1-2. The length of the CDR3 is 15 residues. Germline V gives CDR1 SGHTA, CDR2 FQGNSA. The CDR3 loop is CASSLEQGSLYGYTF.

The rearrangement uses TRBV20-1 and TRBJ2-1; TCRdb's assignment of TRBD2 cannot be checked, as there is no DNA. The germline gives CDR1 DFQATT, CDR2 SNEGSKA (reference sequence). The CDR3 has 18 residues. CDR3 sequence: CSARADFGGLAEYNEQFF.